The following is a TCR beta chain sequence with its context. Losses at the gene ends were 6 bases for V and 4 bases for J; bases not matched to a gene: 15. This CDR3 is built from 17 residues. In germline, CDR1 is LNHDA, CDR2 SQIVND (reference sequence). This specimen comes from a study of cytomegalovirus exposure and HLA in healthy donors. The PCR used 60 Vbeta and 13 Jbeta primers. Method: immunoSEQ multiplex PCR; TCRdb's copy keeps in-frame clones and lacks some. The sample lists about 110,000 clones; 60% to 80% were seen once. The V gene is TRBV19, the J gene TRBJ1-3, with TRBD1 matching 7 bases. Sequences were obtained from PBMCs. This receptor was obtained from a man in his fifties in good health and CMV-seropositive. DNA for the CDR3: TGTGCCAGTAGCCCAAGCGCCGGACAGGCCTCAGGAAACACCATATATTTT. Translation: CASSPSAGQASGNTIYF.